This T cell receptor beta chain was identified during a study of T-cell memory formation after mild COVID-19. Study overall: The TCR clusters were mostly specific to one donor. Overall study findings and caveats: Cross-reactive memory apparently joined, as some responding clones appeared in pre-infection memory. Later expanders leaned CD4+, whereas day 15 to 85 contracting clones were balanced CD4/CD8.

As for this clonotype: Its antigen is currently unknown.

Libraries for TCRalpha and TCRbeta carried sample barcodes and unique molecular identifiers via 5'RACE. TCRdb reprocessed the 5' RACE reads via MiXCR and lists one record per CDR3 protein. This sample has 350,000 to 450,000 distinct CDR3 sequences; over 25% occur once, and the top ten carry 13%. This CDR3 is 12 amino acids long. The germline gives CDR1 LGHDT, CDR2 YNNKEL (reference sequence). The junction had 7 bases not matched to a gene; V was cut back by 7 bases and J by 8 bases. Sequencing was carried out using PBMCs or a T cell subset sorted from them (not recorded which). The chain combines TRBV3-1 with TRBJ1-2; 7 positions match TRBD1. This clonotype was obtained from an adult woman who had mild COVID-19 (a few samples of this study predate the infection). Cell type and time point are not known. The CDR3: CASTRQGVGYTF. The CDR3 DNA is TGTGCCAGCACTCGACAGGGTGTGGGCTACACCTTC.